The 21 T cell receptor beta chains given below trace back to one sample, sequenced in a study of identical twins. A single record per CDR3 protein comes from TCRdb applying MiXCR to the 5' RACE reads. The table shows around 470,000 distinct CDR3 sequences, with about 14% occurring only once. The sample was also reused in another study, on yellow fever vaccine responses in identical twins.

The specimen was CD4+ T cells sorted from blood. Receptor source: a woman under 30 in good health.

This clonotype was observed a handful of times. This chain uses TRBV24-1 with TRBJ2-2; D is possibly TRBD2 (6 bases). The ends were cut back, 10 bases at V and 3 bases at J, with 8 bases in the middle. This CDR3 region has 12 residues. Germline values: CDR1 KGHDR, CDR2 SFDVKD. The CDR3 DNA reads TGTGCCACTGGAGGGGACACCGGGGAGCTGTTTTTT. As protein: CATGGDTGELFF.

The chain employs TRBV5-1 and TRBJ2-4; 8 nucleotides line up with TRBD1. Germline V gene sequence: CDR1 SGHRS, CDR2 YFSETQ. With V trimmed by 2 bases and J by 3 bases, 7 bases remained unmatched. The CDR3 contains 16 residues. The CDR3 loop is CASSLGQGPVKNIQYF. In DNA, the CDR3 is TGCGCCAGCAGCTTAGGACAGGGACCCGTCAAAAACATTCAGTACTTC.

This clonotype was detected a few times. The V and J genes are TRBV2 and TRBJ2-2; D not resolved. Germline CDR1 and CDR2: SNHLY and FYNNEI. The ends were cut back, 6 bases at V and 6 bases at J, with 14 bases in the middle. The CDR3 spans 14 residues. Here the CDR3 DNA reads TGTGCCAGCAGAGTTTTAAGGGAAGCCGGGGAGCTGTTTTTT. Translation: CASRVLREAGELFF.

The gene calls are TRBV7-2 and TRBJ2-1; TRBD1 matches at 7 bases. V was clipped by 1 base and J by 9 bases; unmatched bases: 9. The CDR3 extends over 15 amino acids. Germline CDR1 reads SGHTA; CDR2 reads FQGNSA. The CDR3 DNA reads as TGTGCCAGCAGCTTAGAACAGGGGAGAGTAGGTGAGCAGTTCTTC. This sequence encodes CASSLEQGRVGEQFF.

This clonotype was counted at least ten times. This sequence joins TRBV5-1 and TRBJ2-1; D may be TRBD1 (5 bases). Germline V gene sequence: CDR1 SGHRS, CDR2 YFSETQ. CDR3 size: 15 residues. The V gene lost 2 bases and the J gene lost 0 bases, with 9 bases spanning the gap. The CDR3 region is CASSLDSYSYNEQFF. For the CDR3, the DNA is TGCGCCAGCAGCTTAGACAGCTACTCCTACAATGAGCAGTTCTTC.

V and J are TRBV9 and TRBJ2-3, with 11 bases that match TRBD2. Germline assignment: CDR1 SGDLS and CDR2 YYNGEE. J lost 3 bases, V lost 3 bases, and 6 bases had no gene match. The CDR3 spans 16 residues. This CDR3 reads CASSASSSGGTDTQYF. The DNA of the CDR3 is TGTGCCAGCAGCGCCTCGTCTAGCGGGGGGACAGATACGCAGTATTTT.

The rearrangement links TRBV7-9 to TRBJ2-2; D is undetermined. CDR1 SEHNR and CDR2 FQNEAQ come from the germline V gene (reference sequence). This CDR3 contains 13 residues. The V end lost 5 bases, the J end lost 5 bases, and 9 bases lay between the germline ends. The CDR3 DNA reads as TGTGCCAGCAGCCGAAGAGAAACCGGGGAGCTGTTTTTT. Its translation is CASSRRETGELFF.

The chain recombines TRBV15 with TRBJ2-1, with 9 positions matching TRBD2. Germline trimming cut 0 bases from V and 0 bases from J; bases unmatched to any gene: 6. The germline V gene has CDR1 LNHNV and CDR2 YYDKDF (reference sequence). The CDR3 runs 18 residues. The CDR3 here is CATSRDRTSVNSYNEQFF. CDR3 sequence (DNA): TGTGCCACCAGCAGAGACCGGACTAGCGTTAACTCCTACAATGAGCAGTTCTTC.

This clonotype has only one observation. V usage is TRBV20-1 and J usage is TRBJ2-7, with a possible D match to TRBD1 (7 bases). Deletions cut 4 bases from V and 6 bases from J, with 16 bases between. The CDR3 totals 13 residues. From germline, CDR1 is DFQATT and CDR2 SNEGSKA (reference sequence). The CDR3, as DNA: TGCAGTGCTACTATCCCAGGGGGGTTCGAGCAGTACTTC. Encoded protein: CSATIPGGFEQYF.

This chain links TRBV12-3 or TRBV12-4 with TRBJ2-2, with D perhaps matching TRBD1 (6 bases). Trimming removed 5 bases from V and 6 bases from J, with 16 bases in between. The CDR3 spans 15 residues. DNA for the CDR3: TGTGCCAGCAGTAACTTTCCCGGGACATCCGGGGAGCTGTTTTTT. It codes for CASSNFPGTSGELFF.

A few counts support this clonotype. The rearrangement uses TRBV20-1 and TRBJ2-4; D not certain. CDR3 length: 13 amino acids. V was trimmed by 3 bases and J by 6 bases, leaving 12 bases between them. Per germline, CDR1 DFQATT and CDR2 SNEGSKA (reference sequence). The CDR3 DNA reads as TGCAGTGCTAGTCAGGTCTCCTTAAACATTCAGTACTTC. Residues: CSASQVSLNIQYF.

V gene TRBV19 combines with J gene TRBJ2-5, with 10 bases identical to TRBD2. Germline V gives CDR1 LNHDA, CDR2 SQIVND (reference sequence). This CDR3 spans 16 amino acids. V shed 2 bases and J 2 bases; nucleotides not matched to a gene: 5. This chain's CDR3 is CASSIRLAGEQETQYF. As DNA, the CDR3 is TGTGCCAGTAGTATACGTCTAGCGGGAGAACAAGAGACCCAGTACTTC.

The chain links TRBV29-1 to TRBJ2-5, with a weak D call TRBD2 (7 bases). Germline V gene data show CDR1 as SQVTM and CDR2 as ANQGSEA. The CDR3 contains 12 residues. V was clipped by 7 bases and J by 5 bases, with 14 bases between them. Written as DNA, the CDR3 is TGCAGCGCCAACGGGGGGCGCGAGACCCAGTACTTC. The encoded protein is CSANGGRETQYF.

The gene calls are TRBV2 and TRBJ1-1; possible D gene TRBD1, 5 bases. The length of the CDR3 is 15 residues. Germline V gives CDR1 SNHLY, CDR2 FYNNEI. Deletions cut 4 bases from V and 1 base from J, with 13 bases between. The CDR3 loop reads CASSVRGLANTEAFF. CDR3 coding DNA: TGTGCCAGCAGTGTACGGGGCCTTGCGAACACTGAAGCTTTCTTT.

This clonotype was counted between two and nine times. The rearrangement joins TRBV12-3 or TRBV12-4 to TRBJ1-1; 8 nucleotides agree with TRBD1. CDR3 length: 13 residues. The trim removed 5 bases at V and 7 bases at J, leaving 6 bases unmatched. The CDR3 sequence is CASSRQGWGEAFF. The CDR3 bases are TGTGCCAGCAGTAGACAGGGGTGGGGTGAAGCTTTCTTT.

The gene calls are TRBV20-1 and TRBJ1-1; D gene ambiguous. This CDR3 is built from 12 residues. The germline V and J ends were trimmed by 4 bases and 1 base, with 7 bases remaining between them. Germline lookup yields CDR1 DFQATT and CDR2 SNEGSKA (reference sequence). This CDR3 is CSANRWNTEAFF. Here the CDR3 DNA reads TGCAGTGCTAACAGATGGAACACTGAAGCTTTCTTT.

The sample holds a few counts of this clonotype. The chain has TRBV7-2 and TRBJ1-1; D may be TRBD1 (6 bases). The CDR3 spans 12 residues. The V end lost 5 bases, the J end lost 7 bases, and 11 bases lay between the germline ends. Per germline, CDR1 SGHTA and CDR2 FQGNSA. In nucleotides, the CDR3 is TGTGCCAGCAGCATACAGGGAGTTGAAGCTTTCTTT. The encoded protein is CASSIQGVEAFF.

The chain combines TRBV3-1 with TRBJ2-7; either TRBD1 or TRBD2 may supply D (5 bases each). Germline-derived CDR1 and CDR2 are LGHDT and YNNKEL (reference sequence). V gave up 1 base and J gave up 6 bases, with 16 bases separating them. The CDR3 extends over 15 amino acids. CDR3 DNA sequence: TGTGCCAGCAGCCAAGTTGGAGGCAGGGCCTCCGAGCAGTACTTC. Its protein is CASSQVGGRASEQYF.

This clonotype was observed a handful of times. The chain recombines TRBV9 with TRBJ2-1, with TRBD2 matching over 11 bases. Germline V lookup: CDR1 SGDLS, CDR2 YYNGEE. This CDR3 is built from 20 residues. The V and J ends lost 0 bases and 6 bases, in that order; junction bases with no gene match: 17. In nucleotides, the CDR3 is TGTGCCAGCAGCGTAGCCCTGACTAGCGGGACCCTACCCGTTGTCAATGAGCAGTTCTTC. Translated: CASSVALTSGTLPVVNEQFF.

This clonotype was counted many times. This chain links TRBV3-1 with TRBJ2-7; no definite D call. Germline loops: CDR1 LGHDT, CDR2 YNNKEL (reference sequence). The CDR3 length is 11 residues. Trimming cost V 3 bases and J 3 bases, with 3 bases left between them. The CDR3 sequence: CASSQHYEQYF. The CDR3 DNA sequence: TGTGCCAGCAGCCAGCACTACGAGCAGTACTTC.

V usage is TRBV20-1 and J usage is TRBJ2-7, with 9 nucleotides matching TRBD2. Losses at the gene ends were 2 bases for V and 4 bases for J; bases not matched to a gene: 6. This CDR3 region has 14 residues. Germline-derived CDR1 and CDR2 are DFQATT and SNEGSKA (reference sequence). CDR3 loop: CSARRLAGQYEQYF. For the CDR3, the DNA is TGCAGTGCTAGACGTCTAGCGGGACAATACGAGCAGTACTTC.